This entry concerns a single T cell receptor beta chain. The antigen remains unidentified. The germline gives CDR1 LNHDA, CDR2 SQIVND (reference sequence). This CDR3 region has 11 residues. V lost 7 bases, J lost 3 bases, and 6 bases lay in between. Investigators reverse transcribed all isolated RNA, so they sequenced expressed TCRB transcripts. Method: immunoSEQ multiplex PCR; TCRdb's copy keeps in-frame clones and lacks some. This sample has 250,000 or so clones, with 25% to 30% found just once. The data were taken from a study of beta chain features in type 1 diabetes. The study's findings and limits: Compared with healthy donors, patients appeared to share more similar naive, central memory and regulatory TCRB repertoires. A pattern of fewer insertions and more deletions at VDJ junctions was seen in type 1 diabetes patients. Reads derived from cDNA could over-represent cells showing high TCR expression. In all four CD4+ subsets, TCRB CDR3 length was significantly, moderately reduced in type 1 diabetes.

The chain carries TRBV19 and TRBJ2-5, with D tentatively TRBD1 (6 bases). The receptor was isolated from a man aged 25-45 years in good health. Input material: central memory CD4+ T cells from blood. CDR3 DNA: TGTGCCAGTACAGGGGAAGAGACCCAGTACTTC. This sequence encodes CASTGEETQYF.